This section outlines one TCR beta chain sequence together with its context. This entry is derived from a study of resident and recirculating memory T cells in vitiligo. Patients' lesions had not changed for the previous 6 months. Confetti depigmentation, marking active vitiligo, was absent in these patients. Patients had received no treatment within the previous three months. CDR1 SGHVS and CDR2 FNYEAQ come from the germline V gene. The CDR3 totals 14 residues. V shed 1 base and J shed 2 bases, with 8 bases lying between them. Method: immunoSEQ multiplex PCR; TCRdb's copy keeps in-frame clones and lacks some. The sample lists about 42,000 clones, around nine tenths occurring once.

J is TRBJ2-5 and V is TRBV7-6, with D possibly TRBD1 on 5 matching bases. The sequenced sample consisted of blood. The receptor's source is a male donor with vitiligo. CDR3: CASSLGQTQETQYF. The DNA for the CDR3 is TGTGCCAGCAGCTTAGGACAGACACAAGAGACCCAGTACTTC.